This T cell receptor beta chain was documented in a study of shared clonotypes between healthy human individuals. About this clone: The sample holds other DNA sequences that translate to the same CDR3.

Sequenced by immunoSEQ multiplex PCR; TCRdb stores in-frame clones only, minus some. Counted here are approximately 640,000 clones, 72% occurring once; the ten biggest clones make up about 1.7%. The J segment lost 2 bases and the V segment lost 5 bases, leaving 1 base of the junction unmatched. The CDR3 loop spans 12 amino acids. Looked up from germline, CDR1 is SQVTM and CDR2 is ANQGSEA. The origin of this receptor is a woman aged 25 to 39 in good health. The sequenced sample consisted of memory CD4+ T cells sorted from blood. The subset is: CD45RA-negative fraction. The chain joins TRBV29-1 to TRBJ2-5; 8 bases align to TRBD1. The CDR3 sequence: CSVRQGQETQYF. The DNA of the CDR3 is TGCAGCGTTAGACAGGGGCAAGAGACCCAGTACTTC.